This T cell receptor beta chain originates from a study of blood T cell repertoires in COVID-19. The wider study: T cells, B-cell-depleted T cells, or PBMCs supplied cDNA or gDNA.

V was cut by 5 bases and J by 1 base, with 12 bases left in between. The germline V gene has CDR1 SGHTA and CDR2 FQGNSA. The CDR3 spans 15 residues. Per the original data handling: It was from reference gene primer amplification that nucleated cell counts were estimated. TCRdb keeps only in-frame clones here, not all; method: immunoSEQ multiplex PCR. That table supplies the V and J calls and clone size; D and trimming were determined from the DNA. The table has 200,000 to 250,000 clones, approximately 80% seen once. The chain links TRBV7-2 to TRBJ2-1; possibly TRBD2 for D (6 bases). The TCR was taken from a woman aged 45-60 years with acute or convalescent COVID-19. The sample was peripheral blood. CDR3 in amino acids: CASSERGGSYNEQFF. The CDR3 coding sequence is TGTGCCAGCAGCGAAAGGGGAGGTTCCTACAATGAGCAGTTCTTC.